These 3 T cell receptor beta chains originate from one sample sequenced in a study of T cells in Graves' hyperthyroidism and ophthalmopathy. Amplification of TCR beta CDR3 regions was performed using RNA transcripts as template. A first-round RT-PCR of the TCR CDR3 used the HTBI primer set. TCRdb processed the multiplex PCR reads anew with MiXCR; each CDR3 protein has one entry. The profile shows about 520,000 distinct CDR3 sequences, around 24% of them singletons. Sequencing was carried out using blood. The receptor set was obtained from a woman under 40 with Graves' ophthalmopathy.

This clonotype was observed at least ten times. The rearrangement joins TRBV29-1 to TRBJ2-7, with TRBD1 matching 7 bases. In germline, CDR1 is SQVTM, CDR2 ANQGSEA. V trimming: 4 bases; J trimming: 1 base; junction bases outside the gene matches: 7. This CDR3 region has 14 residues. DNA for the CDR3: TGCAGCGTTGCCGGGACAGTGTCTTCCTACGAGCAGTACTTC. It specifies CSVAGTVSSYEQYF.

This clonotype was seen repeatedly, ten times or more. This rearrangement joins TRBV11-1 to TRBJ2-7; 7 bases line up with TRBD1. This CDR3 has 13 residues. Germline V gene lookup returns CDR1 SGHAT and CDR2 FQDESV (reference sequence). J was trimmed by 3 bases and V by 5 bases; bases with no gene match: 4. This CDR3 is CASSLRDSYEQYF. The DNA of the CDR3 is TGTGCCAGCAGCCTACGGGACAGCTACGAGCAGTACTTC.

This clonotype was recorded at least ten times. V is TRBV11-2 and J is TRBJ1-5; 8 bases line up with TRBD1. The CDR3 loop spans 17 amino acids. V lost 5 bases, J lost 3 bases, and 12 bases stayed unmatched. Germline loops: CDR1 SGHAT, CDR2 FQNNGV. CDR3 protein: CASSAGQGRVDNQPQHF. DNA for the CDR3: TGTGCCAGCAGCGCAGGACAGGGAAGGGTGGACAATCAGCCCCAGCATTTT. Full variable domain (remainder filled in from reference TRBV11-2 and TRBJ1-5): EAGVAQSPRYKIIEKRQSVAFWCNPISGHATLYWYQQILGQGPKLLIQFQNNGVVDDSQLPKDRFSAERLKGVDSTLKIQPAKLEDSAVYLCASSAGQGRVDNQPQHFGDGTRLSIL.